This TCR beta chain was found in a study of blood T cells in healthy people across ages. Study-level findings and limits: In older individuals, TCR beta diversity per million T cells was lower, falling roughly linearly with age. Changes in expanded clonotypes were possibly confounded, as the CMV status of donors was unknown. Diversity was higher, and naive CD4+ cells more numerous, in long-lived donors than in aged donors.

About this clonotype: Its antigen is as yet unknown.

Germline CDR1 PRHDT, CDR2 FYEKMQ (reference sequence). The CDR3 runs 14 residues. Trimming took off 3 bases at V and 2 bases at J, with 10 bases between the two ends. Every donor provided roughly 10 milliliters of peripheral blood. Using a J-beta primer mix together with a sample-barcoded 5' primer, a second PCR was run for roughly 7 to 12 cycles. TCRdb independently ran MiXCR on the 5' RACE reads; one entry per CDR3 protein. Among 700,000 or so distinct CDR3 sequences listed, 35% to 50% were seen once. The sample was blood. This TCR was recovered from a man at least 80 years old in good health. The chain combines TRBV13 with TRBJ2-5; no definite D call. In DNA, the CDR3 is TGTGCCAGCAGCTTCTATACAGATCAAGAGACCCAGTACTTC. Encoded protein: CASSFYTDQETQYF.